The 28 T cell receptor beta chains given below trace back to one sample, sequenced in a study of cytomegalovirus exposure and HLA in healthy donors. Clones were sequenced by immunoSEQ multiplex PCR, and TCRdb holds only the in-frame ones, with some missing. The sample holds around 94,000 clones; approximately 95% are singletons and the top ten take 0.89%. Sequenced material: PBMCs. The origin of the receptors is a woman between 18 and 30 years old in good health and CMV-seronegative.

This chain uses TRBV5-1 with TRBJ2-1; D unresolved. The CDR3 covers 15 residues. V gave up 4 bases and J gave up 0 bases, with 11 bases separating them. The germline V gene encodes CDR1 SGHRS and CDR2 YFSETQ. DNA for the CDR3: TGCGCCAGCAGCCGTGACTCATCCTCCTACAATGAGCAGTTCTTC. It specifies CASSRDSSSYNEQFF.

This chain joins TRBV5-1 and TRBJ2-7; TRBD1 is a possible D gene (5 bases). Trimming shortened V by 4 bases and J by 5 bases, and 19 bases separated the two germline ends. CDR1 is SGHRS and CDR2 is YFSETQ in the germline V gene. The CDR3 sequence is 15 residues long. CDR3 in amino acids: CASSESSGAFNEQYF. The CDR3 DNA reads as TGCGCCAGCAGCGAATCTTCTGGGGCGTTCAACGAGCAGTACTTC. Looking up the rest from reference TRBV5-1 and TRBJ2-7 gives the full variable domain: KAGVTQTPRYLIKTRGQQVTLSCSPISGHRSVSWYQQTPGQGLQFLFEYFSETQRNKGNFPGRFSGRQFSNSRSEMNVSTLELGDSALYLCASSESSGAFNEQYFGPGTRLTVT.

The chain carries TRBV9 and TRBJ2-1, with D perhaps matching TRBD2 (6 bases). V was clipped by 4 bases and J by 3 bases, with 14 bases between them. The V gene's germline CDR1 is SGDLS and CDR2 YYNGEE. The CDR3 contains 15 residues. CDR3 coding DNA: TGTGCCAGCAGCCCCGGGACTCTTGTCTACAATGAGCAGTTCTTC. Encoded protein: CASSPGTLVYNEQFF.

The chain carries TRBV2 and TRBJ2-5; the match to TRBD2 covers 12 bases. With 6 bases clipped from V and 7 bases from J, the junction kept 6 bases outside the gene matches. CDR3 length: 14 residues. The germline CDR1 and CDR2 sequences are SNHLY and FYNNEI. CDR3 loop: CASRPSGGGWTQYF. The CDR3 DNA follows: TGTGCCAGCAGGCCTAGCGGGGGGGGGTGGACCCAGTACTTC.

The genes are TRBV6-1 and TRBJ1-2; D is perhaps TRBD1 (6 bases). Germline V gene sequence: CDR1 MNHNS, CDR2 SASEGT. This CDR3 region has 13 residues. V lost 4 bases and J lost 1, with 7 bases in between. The CDR3: CASSARGNYGYTF. The CDR3 region has the DNA TGTGCCAGCAGTGCCAGGGGTAACTATGGCTACACCTTC.

This clone appeared a few times. The J gene is TRBJ1-2, the V gene TRBV19; TRBD1 aligns across 7 bases. V lost 5 bases, J lost 8 bases, and 8 bases stayed unmatched. The CDR3 spans 13 residues. The V gene's germline CDR1 is LNHDA and CDR2 SQIVND (reference sequence). The CDR3 here is CASSVQGMWGYTF. DNA of the CDR3: TGTGCCAGTAGTGTACAGGGGATGTGGGGCTACACCTTC.

The chain carries TRBV19 and TRBJ1-1; 10 nucleotides agree with TRBD1. CDR3 length: 14 residues. V lost 4 bases and J lost 5; bases outside the gene matches: 4. Germline lookup yields CDR1 LNHDA and CDR2 SQIVND (reference sequence). The CDR3 sequence is CASSTRDRGTEAFF. The CDR3 DNA reads as TGTGCCAGTAGTACTCGGGACAGGGGAACTGAAGCTTTCTTT.

J is TRBJ2-3 and V is TRBV29-1, with TRBD2 matching over 10 bases. CDR3 length equals 15 residues. Germline V gives CDR1 SQVTM, CDR2 ANQGSEA. With V trimmed by 7 bases and J by 6 bases, 13 bases remained unmatched. The CDR3 sequence is CSDLTRAGGRDTQYF. The CDR3 nucleotides read TGCAGCGATCTTACCCGAGCGGGGGGGCGGGATACGCAGTATTTT.

This sequence joins TRBV13 and TRBJ2-3, with 10 bases fitting TRBD2. From germline, CDR1 is PRHDT and CDR2 FYEKMQ (reference sequence). CDR3 length equals 16 residues. J lost 4 bases, V lost 5 bases, and 9 bases had no gene match. The CDR3 DNA follows: TGTGCCAGCAGCCCCCTACTAGCGGGATATGCAGATACGCAGTATTTT. It yields the protein CASSPLLAGYADTQYF.

This clone was counted a single time. The gene calls are TRBV29-1 and TRBJ1-1; D is possibly TRBD1 (5 bases). V dropped 7 bases and J dropped 3 bases, with 12 bases sitting between them. There are 12 residues in the CDR3. The germline gives CDR1 SQVTM, CDR2 ANQGSEA. The CDR3 here is CSAGGLDTEAFF. The CDR3 DNA reads TGCAGCGCGGGGGGGTTGGACACTGAAGCTTTCTTT.

CDR3 residues: CASSSNTYEQYF. CDR3 sequence (DNA): TGCGCCAGCAGCTCGAACACCTACGAGCAGTACTTC. The chain carries TRBV5-1 and TRBJ2-7; no firm D call. V shed 3 bases and J shed 2 bases, with 6 bases lying between them. Germline values: CDR1 SGHRS, CDR2 YFSETQ. CDR3 length: 12 residues.

This rearrangement joins TRBV28 to TRBJ2-5, with a tentative D call TRBD1 (6 bases). The germline V gene encodes CDR1 MDHEN and CDR2 SYDVKM. The CDR3 loop spans 15 amino acids. The ends were cut back, 3 bases at V and 5 bases at J, with 16 bases in the middle. CDR3 residues: CASSLRAGQGETQYF. CDR3 bases: TGTGCCAGCAGTTTGAGGGCAGGGCAGGGGGAGACCCAGTACTTC.

The V call is TRBV5-6, the J call TRBJ2-3; D is perhaps TRBD2 (6 bases). V lost 2 bases and J lost 0, with 7 bases in between. Germline V gene lookup returns CDR1 SGHDT and CDR2 YYEEEE. The CDR3 contains 14 residues. The CDR3 reads CASSLRESTDTQYF. For the CDR3, the DNA is TGTGCCAGCAGCTTACGGGAGAGCACAGATACGCAGTATTTT.

This clone was seen only a few times. This rearrangement joins TRBV5-3 to TRBJ1-2; weak D call: TRBD1 (6 bases). TRBV5-3 counts as an open reading frame of uncertain function. The CDR3 spans 14 residues. V lost 0 bases, J lost 3 bases, and 9 bases lay in between. This chain's CDR3 is CARSLGHRDYGYTF. The CDR3, as DNA: TGTGCCAGAAGCTTGGGGCACAGGGACTATGGCTACACCTTC.

This chain uses TRBV7-9 with TRBJ2-3; the match to TRBD2 covers 10 bases. The germline gives CDR1 SEHNR, CDR2 FQNEAQ (reference sequence). The CDR3 has 16 amino acids. V lost 1 base, J lost 2 bases, and 3 bases stayed unmatched. In DNA form, the CDR3 reads TGTGCCAGCAGCTTAGGGCTAGCGGGGGCCACAGATACGCAGTATTTT. Translated, it gives CASSLGLAGATDTQYF.

This sequence joins TRBV9 and TRBJ2-3; possibly TRBD1 for D (5 bases). The germline gives CDR1 SGDLS, CDR2 YYNGEE. The CDR3 loop spans 15 amino acids. Trimming left V 4 bases short and J 2 bases short, with 14 bases between. Here the CDR3 reads CASSRAGRATDTQYF. In nucleotides, the CDR3 is TGTGCCAGCAGCCGTGCCGGCAGGGCCACAGATACGCAGTATTTT.

The V call is TRBV6-5, the J call TRBJ1-1, with unresolved D. Per the germline V gene, CDR1 is MNHEY and CDR2 is SVGAGI. Between the trimmed V and J ends, which lost 0 bases and 5 bases, there was a span of 16 bases. This CDR3 comprises 16 residues. Here the CDR3 reads CASSYSFLGRETEAFF. CDR3 nucleotides: TGTGCCAGCAGTTACTCGTTTTTAGGGAGAGAAACTGAAGCTTTCTTT.

V gene TRBV29-1 combines with J gene TRBJ2-7; TRBD1 matches at 7 bases. Unmatched junction bases numbered 4, after V lost 6 bases and J lost 5 bases. Germline V gene sequence: CDR1 SQVTM, CDR2 ANQGSEA. The CDR3 has 11 residues. The CDR3 DNA is TGCAGCGTCGACAGGGACCACGAGCAGTACTTC. Encoded protein: CSVDRDHEQYF.

The genes are TRBV10-1 and TRBJ1-5; D perhaps matches TRBD1 (5 bases). The CDR3 is 14 residues long. Germline V gene lookup returns CDR1 WNHNN and CDR2 SYGVQD (reference sequence). V shed 8 bases and J shed 9 bases, with 20 bases lying between them. The CDR3 spells CASAGVYEGRPQHF. DNA of the CDR3: TGCGCCAGCGCGGGGGTCTACGAAGGGCGGCCCCAGCATTTT.

The chain has TRBV9 and TRBJ1-4; D is uncertain. V was clipped by 0 bases and J by 8 bases, with 11 bases between them. The CDR3 is 14 amino acids. Germline V gene data show CDR1 as SGDLS and CDR2 as YYNGEE. The CDR3 region is CASSVGGIGEKLFF. The CDR3 nucleotides are TGTGCCAGCAGCGTAGGAGGAATCGGGGAAAAACTGTTTTTT.

The chain links TRBV7-2 to TRBJ1-1; D is uncertain. The germline CDR1 and CDR2 sequences are SGHTA and FQGNSA. This CDR3 comprises 19 residues. With 2 bases removed from V and 4 bases from J, the gap between germline ends came to 26 bases. CDR3 DNA sequence: TGTGCCAGCAGCTTATTATCCCATGCTATCTCAGGCAATGGCACTGAAGCTTTCTTT. It encodes CASSLLSHAISGNGTEAFF.

The chain carries TRBV4-1 and TRBJ2-1; unclear D gene. V lost 1 base to trimming and J lost 6 bases, with 13 bases between them. The germline CDR1 and CDR2 sequences are MGHRA and YSYEKL. The CDR3 loop spans 15 amino acids. The CDR3 is CASSQAQSLPNEQFF. The CDR3, as DNA: TGCGCCAGCAGCCAAGCCCAGTCCCTGCCCAATGAGCAGTTCTTC.

The V call is TRBV7-9, the J call TRBJ2-2; possible D gene TRBD2, 5 bases. V was clipped by 0 bases and J by 5 bases, with 19 bases between them. This CDR3 is built from 18 residues. CDR1 is SEHNR, CDR2 FQNEAQ, per germline (reference sequence). CDR3 in amino acids: CASSLARLTPLTTGELFF. CDR3 DNA: TGTGCCAGCAGCTTAGCCAGACTAACCCCTTTGACTACCGGGGAGCTGTTTTTT.

This chain links TRBV5-1 with TRBJ1-2; possibly TRBD1 for D (5 bases). The CDR3 spans 12 residues. The ends were cut back, 6 bases at V and 8 bases at J, with 14 bases in the middle. In germline, CDR1 is SGHRS, CDR2 YFSETQ. As DNA, the CDR3 is TGCGCCAGCATCGACAGTCACAGAGGCTACACCTTC. It encodes CASIDSHRGYTF.

This rearrangement joins TRBV19 to TRBJ2-7, with a possible D match to TRBD2 (6 bases). The germline V and J ends were trimmed by 10 bases and 2 bases, with 30 bases remaining between them. CDR3 size: 18 residues. CDR1 LNHDA and CDR2 SQIVND come from the germline V gene (reference sequence). This chain's CDR3 is CATWGGGKLTNTPYEQYF. For the CDR3, the DNA is TGTGCCACGTGGGGAGGCGGGAAGCTGACCAACACTCCCTACGAGCAGTACTTC.

J is TRBJ1-5 and V is TRBV5-1; 8 positions agree with TRBD1. Per germline, CDR1 SGHRS and CDR2 YFSETQ. This CDR3 is 14 amino acids long. After removal of 2 bases from V and 7 bases from J, the junction contained 5 bases not matched to a gene. In DNA, the CDR3 is TGCGCCAGCAGCTTTAAAGGACAGGGCCAGCCCCAGCATTTT. Its translation: CASSFKGQGQPQHF.

A single count supports this clone. This chain uses TRBV6-5 with TRBJ2-5; D is possibly TRBD2 (5 bases). This CDR3 spans 14 amino acids. V was trimmed by 5 bases and J by 5 bases, leaving 15 bases between them. Germline assignment: CDR1 MNHEY and CDR2 SVGAGI. CDR3 sequence: CASSLRSRGETQYF. Written as DNA, the CDR3 is TGTGCCAGCAGTCTCAGGTCCAGAGGGGAGACCCAGTACTTC.

V gene TRBV2 combines with J gene TRBJ2-1; TRBD1 matches 9 bases. The germline V gene encodes CDR1 SNHLY and CDR2 FYNNEI. V was clipped by 6 bases and J by 7 bases; unmatched bases: 16. This CDR3 spans 17 amino acids. Here the CDR3 DNA reads TGTGCCAGCAGCTTGGACAGGGGAGCTTTGACTGGGAATGAGCAGTTCTTC. Its protein product is CASSLDRGALTGNEQFF.